This TCR beta chain was recorded in a study of blood T cells in healthy people across ages. Total RNA extracted from each sample amounted to at least 5 micrograms. CDR3 size: 15 residues. Germline CDR1 reads SEHNR; CDR2 reads FQNEAQ (reference sequence). V lost 8 bases, J lost 4 bases, and 11 bases stayed unmatched. With a J-beta primer mix and a sample-barcoded 5' primer, a second PCR ran roughly 7 to 11 cycles. Via MiXCR, TCRdb re-called the 5' RACE reads, giving one row per CDR3 protein. The top ten hold over 2% of the sample, which has roughly 2 million distinct CDR3 sequences, 40% to 55% seen once.

This rearrangement joins TRBV7-9 to TRBJ2-1; 7 bases are a match to TRBD1. The receptor comes from a woman aged 40 to 50 in good health. Sequencing was carried out using blood. The CDR3 nucleotides are TGTGCCAGCCCAGGGGGACCCGGCTTTTACAATGAGCAGTTCTTC. Protein sequence: CASPGGPGFYNEQFF.